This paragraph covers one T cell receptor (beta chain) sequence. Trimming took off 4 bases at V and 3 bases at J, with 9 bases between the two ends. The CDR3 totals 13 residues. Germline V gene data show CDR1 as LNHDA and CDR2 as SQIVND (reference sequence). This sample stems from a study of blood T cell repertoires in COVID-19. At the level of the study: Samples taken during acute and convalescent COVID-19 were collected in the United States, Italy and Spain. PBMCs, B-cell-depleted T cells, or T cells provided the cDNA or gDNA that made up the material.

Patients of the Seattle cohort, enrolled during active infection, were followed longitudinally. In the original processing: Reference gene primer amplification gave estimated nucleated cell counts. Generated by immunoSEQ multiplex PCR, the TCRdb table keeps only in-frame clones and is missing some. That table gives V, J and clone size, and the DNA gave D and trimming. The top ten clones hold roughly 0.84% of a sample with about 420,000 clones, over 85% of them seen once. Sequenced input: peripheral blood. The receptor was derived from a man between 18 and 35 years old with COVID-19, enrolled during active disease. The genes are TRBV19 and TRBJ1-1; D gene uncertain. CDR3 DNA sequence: TGTGCCAGTAGTAGAACTTTTCACACTGAAGCTTTCTTT. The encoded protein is CASSRTFHTEAFF.